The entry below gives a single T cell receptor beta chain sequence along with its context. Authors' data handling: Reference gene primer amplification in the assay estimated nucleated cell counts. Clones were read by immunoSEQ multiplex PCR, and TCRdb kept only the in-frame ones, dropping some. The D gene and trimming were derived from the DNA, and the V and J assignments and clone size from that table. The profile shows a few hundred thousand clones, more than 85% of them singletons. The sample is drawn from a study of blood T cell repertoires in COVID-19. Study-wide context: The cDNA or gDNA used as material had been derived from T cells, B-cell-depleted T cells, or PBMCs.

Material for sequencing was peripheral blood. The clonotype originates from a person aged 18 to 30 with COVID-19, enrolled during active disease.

CDR3: CASSGTGGDYEQYF. DNA of the CDR3: TGCGCCAGCAGCGGGACAGGGGGGGACTACGAGCAGTACTTC. This rearrangement joins TRBV5-1 to TRBJ2-7, with 11 bases fitting TRBD1. With V trimmed by 4 bases and J by 3 bases, 3 bases remained unmatched. This CDR3 is built from 14 residues. Germline V lookup: CDR1 SGHRS, CDR2 YFSETQ.